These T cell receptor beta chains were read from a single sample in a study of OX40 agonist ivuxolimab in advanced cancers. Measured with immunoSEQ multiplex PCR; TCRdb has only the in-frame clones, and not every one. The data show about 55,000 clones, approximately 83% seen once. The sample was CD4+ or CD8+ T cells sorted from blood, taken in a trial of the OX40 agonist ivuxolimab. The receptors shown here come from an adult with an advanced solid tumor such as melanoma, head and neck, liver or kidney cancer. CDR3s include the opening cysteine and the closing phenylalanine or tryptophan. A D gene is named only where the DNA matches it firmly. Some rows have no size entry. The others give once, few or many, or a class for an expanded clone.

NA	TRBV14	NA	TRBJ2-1	CASSLTRGFNNEQFF	TGTGCCAGCAGCCTCACAAGGGGCTTCAACAATGAGCAGTTCTTC
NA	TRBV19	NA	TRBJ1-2	CASTPLSGGYTF	TGTGCCAGTACCCCCCTTAGCGGCGGCTACACCTTC
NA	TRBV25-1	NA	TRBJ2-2	CASRTGYQNTGELFF	TGTGCCAGCAGGACGGGATATCAGAACACCGGGGAGCTGTTTTTT
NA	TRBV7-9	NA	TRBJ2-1	CADSRRGDTLYNEQFF	TGTGCCGACTCCCGACGGGGCGACACTTTATACAATGAGCAGTTCTTC
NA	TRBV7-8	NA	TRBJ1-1	CASSLEGRGPNTEAFF	TGTGCCAGCAGCTTAGAGGGGAGGGGACCGAACACTGAAGCTTTCTTT
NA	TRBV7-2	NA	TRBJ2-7	CASSPLGGAYEQYF	TGTGCCAGCAGCCCCTTAGGCGGAGCCTACGAGCAGTACTTC
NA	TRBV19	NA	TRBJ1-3	CASQVRPLLRTWDTIYF	TGTGCCAGTCAGGTACGACCTCTACTTCGTACCTGGGACACCATATATTTT
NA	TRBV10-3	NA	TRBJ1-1	CASRGNTEAFF	TGTGCCAGTAGGGGGAACACTGAAGCTTTCTTT
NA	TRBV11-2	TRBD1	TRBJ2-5	CASSPGTGVMKTQYF	TGTGCCAGCAGCCCCGGGACAGGGGTTATGAAGACCCAGTACTTC
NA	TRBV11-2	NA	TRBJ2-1	CASSLSGEPNEQFF	TGTGCCAGCAGCTTATCCGGGGAACCGAATGAGCAGTTCTTC
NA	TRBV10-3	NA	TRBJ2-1	CAISERGEPYNEQFF	TGTGCCATCAGCGAAAGAGGGGAACCCTACAATGAGCAGTTCTTC
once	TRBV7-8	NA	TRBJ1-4	CASSLALRGTTNEKLFF	TGTGCCAGCAGCTTAGCGCTTCGGGGAACAACTAATGAAAAACTGTTTTTT
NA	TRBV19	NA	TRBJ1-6	CASSGEIEASPLHF	TGTGCCAGTAGTGGGGAAATAGAGGCTTCACCCCTCCACTTT
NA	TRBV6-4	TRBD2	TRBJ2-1	CASSVGLAGGPSSYNEQFF	TGTGCCAGCAGTGTCGGACTAGCGGGGGGCCCCAGCTCCTACAATGAGCAGTTCTTC
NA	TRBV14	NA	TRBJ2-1	CASSQDLSEPSYNEQFF	TGTGCCAGCAGCCAAGATCTATCAGAGCCCTCCTACAATGAGCAGTTCTTC
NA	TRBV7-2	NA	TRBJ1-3	CASSLARPAGNTIYF	TGTGCCAGCAGCTTAGCCCGCCCTGCTGGAAACACCATATATTTT
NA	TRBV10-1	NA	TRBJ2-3	CASSDGQTTDTQYF	TGCGCCAGCAGTGACGGACAGACCACAGATACGCAGTATTTT
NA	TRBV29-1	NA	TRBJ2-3	CSVPKAGTDTQYF	TGCAGCGTTCCCAAGGCTGGGACAGATACGCAGTATTTT
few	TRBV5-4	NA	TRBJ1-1	CAFHGGPEAFF	TGTGCTTTTCATGGAGGCCCTGAAGCTTTCTTT
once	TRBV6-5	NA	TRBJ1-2	CASSYGSYGYTF	TGTGCCAGCAGTTACGGCTCCTATGGCTACACCTTC
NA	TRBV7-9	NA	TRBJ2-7	CASSPAIGAAYEQYF	TGTGCCAGCAGCCCCGCCATCGGGGCAGCCTACGAGCAGTACTTC
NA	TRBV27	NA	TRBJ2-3	CASTRGRDTDTQYF	TGTGCCAGCACGAGGGGCCGGGACACAGATACGCAGTATTTT
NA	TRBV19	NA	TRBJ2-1	CASSAQAGADEQFF	TGTGCCAGTAGCGCGCAGGCAGGGGCTGATGAGCAGTTCTTC
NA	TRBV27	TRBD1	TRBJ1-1	CASSSRDRRWVTEAFF	TGTGCCAGCAGTTCCCGGGACAGGCGGTGGGTCACTGAAGCTTTCTTT
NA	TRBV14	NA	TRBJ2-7	CASSQTGIIEQYF	TGTGCCAGCAGCCAAACAGGGATCATAGAGCAGTACTTC
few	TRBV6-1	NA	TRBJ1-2	CASRGGVEGYTF	TGTGCCAGCAGGGGGGGGGTAGAGGGCTACACCTTC
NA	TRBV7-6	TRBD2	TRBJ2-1	CASSRGGGEQFF	TGTGCCAGCAGCCGGGGGGGCGGTGAGCAGTTCTTC
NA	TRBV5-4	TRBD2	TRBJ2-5	CASSPGDYLLETQYF	TGTGCCAGCAGCCCCGGGGACTACCTATTAGAGACCCAGTACTTC
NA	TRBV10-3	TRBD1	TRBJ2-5	CAIRPDRDLYQETQYF	TGTGCCATCAGACCCGACAGGGACCTGTACCAAGAGACCCAGTACTTC
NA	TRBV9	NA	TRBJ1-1	CASSAGGEAFF	TGTGCCAGCAGCGCCGGAGGGGAAGCTTTCTTT
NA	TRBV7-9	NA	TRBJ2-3	CASPRGATDTQYF	TGTGCCAGCCCCCGGGGGGCCACGGATACGCAGTATTTT
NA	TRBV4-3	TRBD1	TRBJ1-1	CASSLDRGLYTEAFF	TGCGCCAGCAGCCTCGACAGGGGACTCTACACTGAAGCTTTCTTT
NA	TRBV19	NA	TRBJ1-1	CASSPIGNTEAFF	TGTGCCAGTAGTCCCATAGGGAACACTGAAGCTTTCTTT
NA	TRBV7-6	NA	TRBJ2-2	CASSSGPGIANTGELFF	TGTGCCAGCAGCAGCGGTCCAGGAATCGCGAACACCGGGGAGCTGTTTTTT
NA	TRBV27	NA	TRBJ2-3	CASSREPRDTQYF	TGTGCCAGCAGCCGGGAGCCTCGGGATACGCAGTATTTT
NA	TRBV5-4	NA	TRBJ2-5	CASSLAEEGQETQYF	TGTGCCAGCAGCTTGGCCGAGGAAGGCCAAGAGACCCAGTACTTC
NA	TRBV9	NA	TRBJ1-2	CASSVAGDGANYGYTF	TGTGCCAGCAGCGTAGCTGGGGACGGAGCTAACTATGGCTACACCTTC
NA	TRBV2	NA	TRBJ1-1	CARTWDGGTEAFF	TGTGCCCGTACCTGGGACGGAGGCACTGAAGCTTTCTTT
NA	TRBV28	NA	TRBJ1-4	CASALRDVEKLFF	TGTGCCAGCGCCCTCCGGGACGTAGAAAAACTGTTTTTT
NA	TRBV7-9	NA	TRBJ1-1	CASSFRPNTEAFF	TGTGCCAGCAGCTTCCGACCGAACACTGAAGCTTTCTTT
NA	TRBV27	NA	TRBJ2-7	CASSLSSGKLSYEQYF	TGTGCCAGCAGTTTATCTTCGGGGAAACTCTCCTACGAGCAGTACTTC
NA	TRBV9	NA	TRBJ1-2	CASSVESGTNYGYTF	TGTGCCAGCAGCGTAGAATCAGGGACAAACTATGGCTACACCTTC
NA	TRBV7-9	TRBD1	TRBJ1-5	CASSFTPGTGVNQPQHF	TGTGCCAGCAGCTTCACCCCCGGGACAGGGGTTAATCAGCCCCAGCATTTT
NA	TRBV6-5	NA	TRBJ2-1	CASVGVADHEQFF	TGTGCCAGCGTGGGGGTCGCGGACCATGAGCAGTTCTTC
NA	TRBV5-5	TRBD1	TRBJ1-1	CASRGEGQGITEAFF	TGTGCCAGCAGGGGGGAGGGACAGGGTATCACTGAAGCTTTCTTT
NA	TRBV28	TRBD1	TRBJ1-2	CASSPNRGLNYGYTF	TGTGCCAGCAGTCCAAACAGGGGGCTTAACTATGGCTACACCTTC
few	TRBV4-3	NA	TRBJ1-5	CASSQDWYGSNQPQHF	TGCGCCAGCAGCCAAGATTGGTACGGTTCCAATCAGCCCCAGCATTTT
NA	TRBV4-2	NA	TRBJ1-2	CASSQDSGTTGGYTF	TGTGCCAGCAGCCAAGATAGCGGCACAACGGGAGGCTACACCTTC
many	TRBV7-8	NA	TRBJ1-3	CASSSGSGNTIYF	TGTGCCAGCAGTTCAGGGTCTGGAAACACCATATATTTT
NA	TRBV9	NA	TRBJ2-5	CASSVGPASQETQYF	TGTGCCAGCAGCGTAGGACCGGCGTCCCAAGAGACCCAGTACTTC
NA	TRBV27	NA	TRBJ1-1	CASSLSGSAEAFF	TGTGCCAGCAGTTTATCAGGCAGCGCTGAAGCTTTCTTT
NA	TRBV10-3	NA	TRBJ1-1	CAITAAGGNTEAFF	TGTGCCATCACCGCGGCGGGGGGGAACACTGAAGCTTTCTTT
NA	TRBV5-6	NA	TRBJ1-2	CASTRNPNYGYTF	TGTGCCAGCACCCGAAACCCCAACTATGGCTACACCTTC
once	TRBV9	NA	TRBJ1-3	CASSPRSGNTIYF	TGTGCCAGCAGCCCGCGATCTGGAAACACCATATATTTT
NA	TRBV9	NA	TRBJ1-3	CASSPGGGSGNTIYF	TGTGCCAGCAGCCCCGGGGGAGGGTCTGGAAACACCATATATTTT
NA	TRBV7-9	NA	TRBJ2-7	CASIAGRVGALEQYF	TGTGCCAGCATCGCTGGGAGAGTGGGGGCTCTCGAGCAGTACTTC
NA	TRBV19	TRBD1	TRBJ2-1	CASRPDRGWNNEQFF	TGTGCCAGTAGACCTGACAGGGGCTGGAACAATGAGCAGTTCTTC
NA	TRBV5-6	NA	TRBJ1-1	CASSLGSEAFF	TGTGCCAGCAGCTTGGGAAGTGAAGCTTTCTTT
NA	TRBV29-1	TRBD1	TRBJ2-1	CSVDPGQRYNEQFF	TGCAGCGTTGACCCGGGACAGAGGTACAATGAGCAGTTCTTC
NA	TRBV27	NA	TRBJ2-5	CASSFRQAEETQYF	TGTGCCAGCAGTTTTAGGCAGGCGGAGGAGACCCAGTACTTC